There are many counts of the clone carrying this T cell receptor (beta chain). Its antigen is unknown. This sample was included in a study of Graves' ophthalmopathy and Graves' hyperthyroidism. Whole-study findings and limits: Blood contained most expanded thyroid clonotypes exceeding 0.001 frequency.

The CDR3 covers 14 residues. The V gene's germline CDR1 is LNHNV and CDR2 YYDKDF (reference sequence). Germline trimming cut 3 bases from V and 5 bases from J; bases unmatched to any gene: 4. As the template, RNA transcripts were used to amplify TCR beta CDR3 regions. HTBI primers were employed in first-round RT-PCR, then a second-round multiplex PCR followed. TCRdb called the multiplex PCR reads again in MiXCR, with one record for every CDR3 protein. The table shows over 45,000 distinct CDR3 sequences, with under 55% occurring only once. The rearrangement joins TRBV15 to TRBJ2-3, with 8 nucleotides matching TRBD2. The sequence was collected from an adult man with Graves' ophthalmopathy. Sequencing input: peripheral blood. CDR3 coding DNA: TGTGCCACCAGCAGGCGGGGGGCTGGAGATACGCAGTATTTT. Amino acid sequence: CATSRRGAGDTQYF.